The rows below give T cell receptor beta chains drawn from one sample of a study of T cells in Graves' hyperthyroidism and ophthalmopathy. TCRdb fed the multiplex PCR reads into MiXCR, producing one record per CDR3 protein. The data contain 300,000 to 450,000 distinct CDR3 sequences, less than 20% of them singletons. What was sequenced was blood. These receptors all stem from a man aged 18 to 29 with Graves' ophthalmopathy. CDR3s include the opening cysteine and the closing phenylalanine or tryptophan. A D gene is named only where the DNA matches it firmly. A clone size is listed for some rows: how often the clone was seen (once, few, many), or a class if it is expanded.

V gene	J gene	D gene	clone size	CDR3 length	CDR3 protein	CDR3 DNA
TRBV4-1	TRBJ1-1	NA	NA	14	CASSEGNRVTEAFF	TGCGCCAGCAGCGAAGGGAACAGGGTGACTGAAGCTTTCTTT
TRBV5-5	TRBJ1-4	NA	many	14	CASTRTSRDEKLFF	TGTGCCAGCACCCGCACCTCGCGAGACGAAAAACTGTTTTTT
TRBV5-6	TRBJ1-2	NA	NA	16	CATARYHTGRGYGYTF	TGTGCCACGGCCCGATACCACACAGGGAGAGGATATGGCTACACCTTC
TRBV28	TRBJ1-1	NA	many	15	CASSLEKGWNTEAFF	TGTGCCAGCAGTTTAGAGAAGGGTTGGAACACTGAAGCTTTCTTT
TRBV19	TRBJ1-1	TRBD1	few	12	CASSDRATEAFF	TGTGCCAGTAGCGACAGGGCCACTGAAGCTTTCTTT
TRBV20-1	TRBJ2-1	TRBD2	many	13	CSATGGARDEQFF	TGCAGTGCTACCGGGGGGGCTAGGGATGAGCAGTTCTTC
TRBV20-1	TRBJ2-7	NA	few	14	CSARYSDRSGEQYF	TGCAGTGCTAGATACTCCGACAGGTCGGGCGAGCAGTACTTC
TRBV2	TRBJ1-5	NA	many	14	CASTPAGSDQPQHF	TGTGCCAGCACCCCCGCGGGTTCGGATCAGCCCCAGCATTTT
TRBV27	TRBJ2-3	TRBD2	many	16	CASRTLAGASTDTQYF	TGTGCCAGCAGGACCCTAGCGGGGGCCTCCACAGATACGCAGTATTTT
TRBV5-1	TRBJ2-7	NA	many	15	CTSSLGAGVSYEQYF	TGCACCAGCAGCTTGGGAGCGGGCGTCTCCTACGAGCAGTACTTC
TRBV20-1	TRBJ1-5	NA	many	16	CSARDPHEISNQPQHF	TGCAGTGCTAGGGACCCTCACGAGATTAGCAATCAGCCCCAGCATTTT
TRBV3-1	TRBJ2-3	NA	many	16	CASSQAPGGSTDTQYF	TGTGCCAGCAGCCAAGCCCCGGGGGGCAGCACAGATACGCAGTATTTT
TRBV2	TRBJ2-7	NA	many	16	CASSLSHSGSTHEQYF	TGTGCCAGCAGTTTAAGCCATTCGGGATCCACCCACGAGCAGTACTTC
TRBV6-5	TRBJ2-3	NA	few	13	CASSYPGAVQQYF	TGTGCCAGCAGTTACCCGGGGGCAGTTCAGCAGTATTTT
TRBV24-1	TRBJ2-2	NA	few	15	CATSDPGVHTGELFF	TGTGCCACCAGTGATCCAGGGGTTCACACCGGGGAGCTGTTTTTT
TRBV10-3	TRBJ2-7	NA	few	14	CAISERQGNDEQYF	TGTGCCATCAGTGAACGGCAGGGGAACGACGAGCAGTACTTC